This T cell receptor (beta chain) is drawn from a study of blood T cell repertoires in COVID-19. Study in general: Acute and convalescent COVID-19 samples came from the United States, Italy and Spain. PBMCs, B-cell-depleted T cells, or T cells provided the cDNA or gDNA that made up the material.

Source study methods: Amplified reference gene primers provided the basis for estimating nucleated cell counts. Produced via immunoSEQ multiplex PCR; TCRdb's table is partial and in-frame only. V and J calls and clone size are given by that table; D and trimming were obtained from the DNA. The sample includes about 220,000 clones, about 79% of them seen just once. CDR3 length equals 14 residues. V lost 0 bases to trimming and J lost 2 bases, with 8 bases between them. Sequences were obtained from peripheral blood. The genes are TRBV5-3 and TRBJ1-1, with D perhaps matching TRBD1 (6 bases). TRBV5-3 qualifies as an ORF whose function is uncertain. This receptor was taken from a middle-aged man who had recovered from COVID-19. CDR3 coding DNA: TGTGCCAGAAGCTTGGGACAGGAAAACACTGAAGCTTTCTTT. Protein sequence: CARSLGQENTEAFF.